These 27 T cell receptor beta chains came from one sample sequenced in a study of blood T cell repertoires in COVID-19. TCRdb's copy holds only in-frame clones and misses some; the assay was immunoSEQ multiplex PCR. The table shows roughly 250,000 clones, with 75% to 90% occurring only once. The sequenced material came from peripheral blood. The source is a woman in her forties with acute or convalescent COVID-19.

This clone came up a few times. The V call is TRBV6-2 or TRBV6-3, the J call TRBJ2-6, with D uncertain. The CDR3 extends over 14 amino acids. Germline-derived CDR1 and CDR2 are MNHEY and SVGEGT. Deletions cut 4 bases from V and 4 bases from J, with 8 bases between. In DNA, the CDR3 is TGTGCCAGCAGTTCTGGCTCGGGGGCCAACGTCCTGACTTTC. It is translated as CASSSGSGANVLTF.

The chain carries TRBV7-2 and TRBJ2-1; 12 bases agree with TRBD1. V lost 0 bases and J lost 7; bases outside the gene matches: 7. CDR1 is SGHTA, CDR2 FQGNSA, per germline. The length of the CDR3 is 17 residues. CDR3 region: CASSLARWDRGRNEQFF. The CDR3 bases are TGTGCCAGCAGCTTAGCCCGGTGGGACAGGGGGCGGAATGAGCAGTTCTTC.

V is TRBV12-3 or TRBV12-4 and J is TRBJ2-5, with TRBD1 as a possible D gene (5 bases). CDR3 length equals 13 residues. The V end was cut by 6 bases, the J end by 4 bases, with 12 bases between. CDR3: CASSPTQGETQYF. The CDR3, as DNA: TGTGCCAGCAGCCCCACGCAGGGAGAGACCCAGTACTTC.

The genes are TRBV6-5 and TRBJ2-7; TRBD1 aligns across 10 bases. The V gene's germline CDR1 is MNHEY and CDR2 SVGAGI. The CDR3 loop spans 15 amino acids. The V gene end was trimmed by 4 bases and the J gene end by 0 bases; junction bases not matched to a gene: 3. DNA of the CDR3: TGTGCCAGCAGTTTGGACAGGGGGAGCTCCTACGAGCAGTACGTC. It specifies CASSLDRGSSYEQYV.

J is TRBJ2-5 and V is TRBV9; 7 bases agree with TRBD2. The CDR3 runs 15 residues. Germline CDR1 SGDLS, CDR2 YYNGEE. J lost 6 bases, V lost 4 bases, and 12 bases had no gene match. The DNA for the CDR3 is TGTGCCAGCAGCCCCGCGGGTGCGGGGGTAAAGACCCAGTACTTC. Protein: CASSPAGAGVKTQYF.

This chain's CDR3 is CASSFGVGGELFF. The CDR3 DNA reads as TGTGCCAGCAGTTTTGGAGTGGGCGGGGAGCTGTTTTTT. This chain joins TRBV27 and TRBJ2-2; no firm D call. Germline CDR1 MNHEY, CDR2 SMNVEV (reference sequence). The CDR3 has 13 residues. Trimming cost V 3 bases and J 7 bases, with 9 bases left between them.

This sequence joins TRBV10-2 and TRBJ2-7; TRBD1 agrees at 9 bases. The CDR3 spans 16 residues. The V gene end was trimmed by 5 bases and the J gene end by 1 base; junction bases not matched to a gene: 9. Germline loops: CDR1 WSHSY, CDR2 SAAADI. The CDR3 reads CASSPAGTGYSYEQYV. The CDR3 coding sequence is TGCGCCAGCAGTCCGGCCGGGACAGGGTATTCCTACGAGCAGTACGTC.

The chain couples TRBV7-3 to TRBJ1-1; tentative D call: TRBD1 (6 bases). This CDR3 is built from 13 residues. The V end lost 6 bases, the J end lost 1 base, and 9 bases lay between the germline ends. Germline CDR1 reads SGHTA; CDR2 reads FQGTGA. CDR3 amino acids: CASRTGENTEAFF. The CDR3, as DNA: TGTGCCAGCAGGACAGGAGAGAACACTGAAGCTTTCTTT.

This clone was seen once. This chain uses TRBV2 with TRBJ1-1; TRBD1 matches 9 bases. The germline gives CDR1 SNHLY, CDR2 FYNNEI. The CDR3 covers 15 residues. J lost 1 base, V lost 6 bases, and 6 bases had no gene match. This CDR3 is CASRGQGVPNTEAFF. DNA for the CDR3: TGTGCCAGCAGGGGACAGGGCGTACCGAACACTGAAGCTTTCTTT.

This chain uses TRBV5-1 with TRBJ1-1; 7 nucleotides match TRBD1. J was trimmed by 5 bases and V by 4 bases; bases with no gene match: 8. CDR1 is SGHRS, CDR2 YFSETQ, per germline. This CDR3 spans 14 amino acids. The CDR3 sequence is CASSGAGGVTEAFF. CDR3 nucleotides: TGCGCCAGCAGCGGTGCAGGGGGAGTAACTGAAGCTTTCTTT.

The chain is built from TRBV10-2 and TRBJ1-6; 7 nucleotides align to TRBD1. Per germline, CDR1 WSHSY and CDR2 SAAADI. J gave up 7 bases and V 6 bases, and 3 bases lay outside the gene matches. This CDR3 spans 13 amino acids. CDR3 region: CASSRDRNSPLHF. The DNA for the CDR3 is TGCGCCAGCAGCAGGGACAGAAATTCACCCCTCCACTTT.

J is TRBJ2-3 and V is TRBV9; TRBD2 might be the D (5 bases). Trimming left V 0 bases short and J 4 bases short, with 15 bases between. The CDR3 covers 16 residues. From germline, CDR1 is SGDLS and CDR2 YYNGEE. The CDR3 nucleotides are TGTGCCAGCAGCGTAGCTTCTGGGGATAGCGCAGATACGCAGTATTTT. It yields the protein CASSVASGDSADTQYF.

V is TRBV5-4 and J is TRBJ2-2; 9 nucleotides match TRBD1. With 5 bases clipped from V and 7 bases from J, the junction kept 6 bases outside the gene matches. Looked up from germline, CDR1 is SGHNT and CDR2 is YYREEE (reference sequence). The CDR3 is 14 residues long. The CDR3 DNA reads TGTGCCAGCAGGCGGGACAGGGAGTTCGGGGAGCTGTTTTTT. It encodes CASRRDREFGELFF.

This chain links TRBV30 with TRBJ2-2; a possible D gene is TRBD2 (7 bases). The length of the CDR3 is 16 residues. CDR1 and CDR2 from the germline V gene are GTSNPN and SVGIG (reference sequence). V shed 3 bases and J shed 2 bases, with 16 bases lying between them. In DNA, the CDR3 is TGTGCCTGGAGGAGGGGGGGGTCCCTAAACACCGGGGAGCTGTTTTTT. Protein sequence: CAWRRGGSLNTGELFF.

The V and J genes are TRBV6-1 and TRBJ2-5, with TRBD2 identical over 8 bases. CDR3 size: 15 residues. The V segment lost 3 bases and the J segment 2 bases; nucleotides outside the gene matches: 5. CDR1 and CDR2 (germline): MNHNS, SASEGT. CDR3 coding DNA: TGTGCCAGCAGTGAGGTGGCGGGGGGACAAGAGACCCAGTACTTC. Amino acids: CASSEVAGGQETQYF.

The chain recombines TRBV4-1 with TRBJ1-1, with 8 bases identical to TRBD1. CDR1 and CDR2 from the germline V gene are MGHRA and YSYEKL. There are 16 residues in the CDR3. V lost 3 bases, J lost 1 base, and 7 bases stayed unmatched. The CDR3 protein is CASSHPQGAGNTEAFF. CDR3 nucleotides: TGCGCCAGCAGCCATCCCCAGGGGGCGGGGAACACTGAAGCTTTCTTT.

The CDR3 DNA is TGTGCCAGCAGTTTATTTGGGGGCGGAAACTATGGCTACACCTTC. It is translated as CASSLFGGGNYGYTF. The chain carries TRBV27 and TRBJ1-2; D may be TRBD1 (6 bases). The CDR3 runs 15 residues. The V end lost 1 base, the J end lost 2 bases, and 11 bases lay between the germline ends. Germline V lookup: CDR1 MNHEY, CDR2 SMNVEV (reference sequence).

This chain links TRBV29-1 with TRBJ2-7; 8 positions match TRBD1. The V gene's germline CDR1 is SQVTM and CDR2 ANQGSEA. CDR3 length equals 16 residues. The J segment lost 1 base and the V segment lost 4 bases, leaving 12 bases of the junction unmatched. The CDR3 bases are TGCAGCGTTGGAGACAGGGGCACTCATATTTCCTACGAGCAGTACGTC. Translating gives CSVGDRGTHISYEQYV.

The chain employs TRBV6-5 and TRBJ1-2, with D possibly TRBD1 on 5 matching bases. This CDR3 has 13 amino acids. CDR1 and CDR2 from the germline V gene are MNHEY and SVGAGI. Trimming took off 7 bases at V and 4 bases at J, with 13 bases between the two ends. The CDR3 region is CASIPDSFYGYTF. CDR3 bases: TGTGCCAGCATCCCAGACAGCTTCTATGGCTACACCTTC.

The chain links TRBV5-8 to TRBJ1-1; D not resolved. This CDR3 region has 11 residues. CDR1 SGHTS and CDR2 YDEGEE come from the germline V gene. The V end was cut by 4 bases, the J end by 3 bases, with 4 bases between. In DNA form, the CDR3 reads TGTGCCAGCAGCCTCTACACTGAAGCTTTCTTT. Translating gives CASSLYTEAFF.

The V call is TRBV6-1, the J call TRBJ1-2; TRBD1 aligns across 11 bases. V shed 3 bases, J shed 7 bases, and the junction held 7 bases outside the gene matches. The CDR3 spans 15 residues. Germline lookup yields CDR1 MNHNS and CDR2 SASEGT. CDR3 amino acids: CASSDGQGARSGYTF. The DNA for the CDR3 is TGTGCCAGCAGTGACGGACAGGGGGCGCGGTCTGGCTACACCTTC.

This clone came up once. This chain uses TRBV3-1 (or the pseudogene TRBV3-2) with TRBJ2-5, with TRBD2 matching over 9 bases. Germline assignment: CDR1 LGHDT and CDR2 YNNKEL (reference sequence). The ends lost 4 bases at V and 5 bases at J; junction bases unmatched: 5. The CDR3 totals 14 residues. The CDR3 loop reads CASSLAGAMETQYF. CDR3 coding DNA: TGTGCCAGCAGCCTAGCGGGGGCAATGGAGACCCAGTACTTC.

The rearrangement uses TRBV27 and TRBJ1-2, with D perhaps TRBD1 (5 bases). This CDR3 has 14 amino acids. V lost 10 bases and J lost 4, with 19 bases in between. Germline V gene data show CDR1 as MNHEY and CDR2 as SMNVEV (reference sequence). The CDR3 reads CATKEGIEGYGYTF. The CDR3 DNA follows: TGTGCCACAAAGGAGGGGATAGAGGGCTATGGCTACACCTTC.

The chain combines TRBV11-2 with TRBJ2-6, with D maybe TRBD1 (5 bases). V lost 5 bases and J 0 bases, leaving 14 bases between the germline ends. The CDR3 consists of 17 residues. Germline CDR1 SGHAT, CDR2 FQNNGV. This chain's CDR3 is CASSAGQSLSGANVLTF. CDR3 sequence (DNA): TGTGCCAGCAGCGCAGGGCAGTCTCTCTCTGGGGCCAACGTCCTGACTTTC.

The CDR3 region is CASSDSGTSGADTQYF. CDR3 sequence (DNA): TGTGCCAGCAGTGACTCGGGGACTAGCGGGGCAGATACGCAGTATTTT. V and J are TRBV6-4 and TRBJ2-3; 13 bases fit TRBD2. The CDR3 sequence is 16 residues long. V shed 0 bases and J 4 bases; nucleotides not matched to a gene: 1. Germline-derived CDR1 and CDR2 are MRHNA and SNTAGT.

The gene calls are TRBV25-1 and TRBJ1-2; the match to TRBD1 covers 8 bases. The CDR3 has 12 residues. The V gene end was trimmed by 7 bases and the J gene end by 7 bases; junction bases not matched to a gene: 5. CDR1 and CDR2 (germline): MGHDK, SYGVNS. CDR3 nucleotides: TGTGCCAGCAAAACGGACAGGGCTGGCTACACCTTC. Protein: CASKTDRAGYTF.

Regarding this clone: Other DNA sequences in the sample encode the same CDR3. In DNA, the CDR3 is TGTGCCAGCAGCCAAGGGCAGGGTTGGGACACTGAAGCTTTCTTT. Protein sequence: CASSQGQGWDTEAFF. The chain joins TRBV3-1 (or the pseudogene TRBV3-2) to TRBJ1-1, with D possibly matching TRBD1 (5 bases). CDR1 LGHDT and CDR2 YNNKEL come from the germline V gene (reference sequence). Trimming removed 1 base from V and 3 bases from J, with 12 bases in between. This CDR3 has 15 residues.